These 19 T cell receptor beta chains originate from one sample sequenced in a study of T cells in localized non-small cell lung cancer. Sequenced by immunoSEQ multiplex PCR; TCRdb stores in-frame clones only, minus some. The repertoire holds roughly 48,000 clones, with about three quarters as singletons. Material: PBMCs, obtained before any cancer treatment. The receptors here all came from a woman between 35 and 75 years old with stage II lung adenocarcinoma.

The genes are TRBV15 and TRBJ2-7, with D perhaps matching TRBD1 (6 bases). Trimming stripped 8 bases from V and 2 bases from J, with 16 bases between. Germline V gene lookup returns CDR1 LNHNV and CDR2 YYDKDF (reference sequence). This CDR3 region has 14 residues. The CDR3 sequence: CATGQGFATYEQYF. The CDR3 nucleotides read TGTGCCACCGGCCAGGGGTTTGCGACCTACGAGCAGTACTTC.

The gene calls are TRBV9 and TRBJ2-2; D may be TRBD1 (5 bases). CDR1 and CDR2 from the germline V gene are SGDLS and YYNGEE. The length of the CDR3 is 15 residues. Trimming shortened V by 0 bases and J by 1 base, and 7 bases separated the two germline ends. The DNA for the CDR3 is TGTGCCAGCAGCGTAGAGGGGTGGAACACCGGGGAGCTGTTTTTT. It is translated as CASSVEGWNTGELFF.

The rearrangement joins TRBV9 to TRBJ2-5; D is possibly TRBD2 (5 bases). Trimming shortened V by 1 base and J by 2 bases, and 6 bases separated the two germline ends. CDR1 and CDR2 (germline): SGDLS, YYNGEE. There are 13 residues in the CDR3. The CDR3 protein is CASSVTGQETQYF. CDR3 sequence (DNA): TGTGCCAGCAGCGTAACGGGACAAGAGACCCAGTACTTC.

The chain links TRBV6-5 to TRBJ2-3; possible D gene TRBD2, 5 bases. Germline V gene data show CDR1 as MNHEY and CDR2 as SVGAGI. V gave up 5 bases and J gave up 2 bases, with 14 bases separating them. The CDR3 has 15 residues. The CDR3 DNA sequence: TGTGCCAGCAGTATCGGATCGGGGTACACAGATACGCAGTATTTT. This encodes CASSIGSGYTDTQYF.

The rearrangement joins TRBV4-2 to TRBJ2-6; D is unresolved. The CDR3 is 16 residues long. Trimming removed 1 base from V and 1 base from J, with 8 bases in between. The V gene's germline CDR1 is LGHNA and CDR2 YNFKEQ. CDR3 sequence: CASSQGKGSGANVLTF. In DNA, the CDR3 is TGTGCCAGCAGCCAAGGTAAAGGGTCTGGGGCCAACGTCCTGACTTTC.

This chain connects TRBV7-2 to TRBJ2-3; the D gene is possibly TRBD1 (5 bases). Trimming removed 5 bases from V and 5 bases from J, with 17 bases in between. This CDR3 spans 15 amino acids. CDR1 and CDR2 (germline): SGHTA, FQGNSA. The CDR3 coding sequence is TGTGCCAGCAGCAAGTTTGTTGGGGCCGGAGATACGCAGTATTTT. It yields the protein CASSKFVGAGDTQYF.

The rearrangement links TRBV6-5 to TRBJ2-7; D gene uncertain. This CDR3 has 13 residues. V lost 2 bases and J lost 3, with 8 bases in between. Looked up from germline, CDR1 is MNHEY and CDR2 is SVGAGI. The CDR3 DNA is TGTGCCAGCAGTTACGAAGGTTTCTACGAGCAGTACTTC. This gives the protein CASSYEGFYEQYF.

The chain carries TRBV2 and TRBJ1-3; unclear D gene. This CDR3 contains 11 residues. Germline V gives CDR1 SNHLY, CDR2 FYNNEI. Trimming shortened V by 7 bases and J by 4 bases, and 5 bases separated the two germline ends. The CDR3 sequence: CASTGGNTIYF. The CDR3 DNA follows: TGTGCCAGCACGGGGGGAAACACCATATATTTT.

The chain has TRBV7-3 and TRBJ2-7; tentative D call: TRBD1 (5 bases). In germline, CDR1 is SGHTA, CDR2 FQGTGA. V was trimmed by 1 base and J by 5 bases, leaving 9 bases between them. CDR3 length: 13 amino acids. CDR3 region: CASSLMDKNEQYF. CDR3 bases: TGTGCCAGCAGCTTAATGGACAAAAACGAGCAGTACTTC.

The chain recombines TRBV7-9 with TRBJ1-3; 10 bases line up with TRBD1. The V gene end was trimmed by 8 bases and the J gene end by 2 bases; junction bases not matched to a gene: 6. Germline loops: CDR1 SEHNR, CDR2 FQNEAQ (reference sequence). This CDR3 has 15 residues. In DNA, the CDR3 is TGTGCCAGCGGCCTCGGGACAGGGGCTGGAAACACCATATATTTT. Its translation is CASGLGTGAGNTIYF. Supplemented by reference TRBV7-9 and TRBJ1-3, the full variable domain reads DTGVSQNPRHKITKRGQNVTFRCDPISEHNRLYWYRQTLGQGPEFLTYFQNEAQLEKSRLLSDRFSAERPKGSFSTLEIQRTEQGDSAMYLCASGLGTGAGNTIYFGEGSWLTVV.

The rearrangement links TRBV6-5 to TRBJ1-6; no definite D call. CDR1 MNHEY and CDR2 SVGAGI come from the germline V gene. The V end was cut by 6 bases, the J end by 8 bases, with 11 bases between. The CDR3 length is 13 residues. CDR3 coding DNA: TGTGCCAGCAGCCCCCGGACGGATTCACCCCTCCACTTT. This sequence encodes CASSPRTDSPLHF.

V is TRBV4-1 and J is TRBJ1-1, with D possibly TRBD1 on 6 matching bases. Trimming removed 3 bases from V and 1 base from J, with 12 bases in between. This CDR3 spans 15 amino acids. Germline V gene data show CDR1 as MGHRA and CDR2 as YSYEKL. The CDR3 DNA sequence: TGCGCCAGCAGCCAGCGGGACACTTCGAACACTGAAGCTTTCTTT. Amino acids: CASSQRDTSNTEAFF.

This clone has more than one count but fewer than ten. The chain links TRBV6-5 to TRBJ1-6; maybe TRBD1 (5 bases). V lost 6 bases, J lost 14 bases, and 14 bases lay in between. The CDR3 length is 12 residues. Germline CDR1 MNHEY, CDR2 SVGAGI. CDR3 residues: CASSYLPGALHF. DNA for the CDR3: TGTGCCAGCAGCTACCTTCCGGGGGCCCTCCACTTT.

V gene TRBV4-1 combines with J gene TRBJ2-5, with D perhaps given as TRBD1 or TRBD2 (5 bases each). Germline CDR1 and CDR2: MGHRA and YSYEKL. The CDR3 length is 16 residues. V was trimmed by 4 bases and J by 2 bases, leaving 17 bases between them. The CDR3, as DNA: TGCGCCAGCAGCCCAACCGGGACGCCAACACAAGAGACCCAGTACTTC. This codes for CASSPTGTPTQETQYF.

This clone has only a few counts. The CDR3 protein is CASSSYQLSGNTIYF. The CDR3 DNA sequence: TGTGCCAGCAGCTCATACCAGCTCTCTGGAAACACCATATATTTT. The rearrangement links TRBV5-6 to TRBJ1-3; no clear D gene. The germline gives CDR1 SGHDT, CDR2 YYEEEE. This CDR3 is built from 15 residues. Trimming took 3 bases from V and 0 from J, leaving 10 bases between them.

This chain uses TRBV14 with TRBJ1-6, with 8 bases aligning to TRBD1. The CDR3 covers 13 residues. J gave up 9 bases and V 6 bases, and 4 bases lay outside the gene matches. CDR1 is SGHDN, CDR2 FVKESK, per germline. The CDR3 protein is CASSGQGLSPLHF. The CDR3 region has the DNA TGTGCCAGCAGTGGACAGGGCCTTTCACCCCTCCACTTT.

The chain carries TRBV6-1 and TRBJ2-7; maybe TRBD2 (6 bases). V dropped 2 bases and J dropped 7 bases, with 15 bases sitting between them. The CDR3 extends over 14 amino acids. The germline V gene has CDR1 MNHNS and CDR2 SASEGT. CDR3 sequence reads: CASSETWAEGEQYF. The CDR3 coding sequence is TGTGCCAGCAGTGAAACGTGGGCGGAGGGAGAGCAGTACTTC.

This chain links TRBV7-2 with TRBJ2-2; 7 bases are shared with TRBD2. This CDR3 spans 15 amino acids. Germline-derived CDR1 and CDR2 are SGHTA and FQGNSA. Trimming removed 5 bases from V and 5 bases from J; junction bases left unmatched: 8. CDR3 protein: CASSLSGTNTGELFF. The CDR3 DNA sequence: TGTGCCAGCAGCCTATCCGGGACTAATACCGGGGAGCTGTTTTTT.

The rearrangement uses TRBV15 and TRBJ1-5; D is uncertain. Germline values: CDR1 LNHNV, CDR2 YYDKDF (reference sequence). Trimming left V 1 base short and J 4 bases short, with 17 bases between. CDR3 size: 17 residues. CDR3 loop: CATSRGDRSSSNQPQHF. In DNA form, the CDR3 reads TGTGCCACCAGCAGAGGGGATAGGAGTTCGAGTAATCAGCCCCAGCATTTT.